The present entry profiles one T cell receptor beta chain with its context. Data came from immunoSEQ multiplex PCR; TCRdb stores just in-frame clones and leaves some out. The sample shows 91,000 or so clones, approximately 90% of them seen only once. This sample is part of a study of blood T cell repertoires in COVID-19. The CDR3 is made up of 17 amino acids. The source of this sequence is a human donor in a cohort sampled during active COVID-19. Sequencing was carried out using peripheral blood. The chain employs TRBV7-5 and TRBJ1-2; the D segment call TRBD1 is taken from the table without a DNA check. TRBV7-5 has pseudogene status. The CDR3 nucleotides are TGTGCCAGAAGCGCCGAGGGACAGGGGGAAGCTAACTATGGCTACACCTTC. This codes for CARSAEGQGEANYGYTF.